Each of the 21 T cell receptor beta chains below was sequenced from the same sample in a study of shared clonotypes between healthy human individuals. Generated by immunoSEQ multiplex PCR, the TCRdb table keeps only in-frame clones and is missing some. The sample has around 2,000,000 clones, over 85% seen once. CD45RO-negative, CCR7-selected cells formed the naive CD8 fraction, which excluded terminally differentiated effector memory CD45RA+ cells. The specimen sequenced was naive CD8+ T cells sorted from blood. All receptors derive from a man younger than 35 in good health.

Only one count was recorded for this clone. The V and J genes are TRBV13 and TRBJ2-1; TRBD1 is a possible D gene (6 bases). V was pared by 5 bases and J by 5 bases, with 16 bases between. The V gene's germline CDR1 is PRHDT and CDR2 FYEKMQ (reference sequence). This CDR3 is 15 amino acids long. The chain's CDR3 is CASSPEFYRDNEQFF. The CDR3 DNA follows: TGTGCCAGCAGCCCGGAATTTTACAGGGACAATGAGCAGTTCTTC. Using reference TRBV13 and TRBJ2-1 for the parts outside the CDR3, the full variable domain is AAGVIQSPRHLIKEKRETATLKCYPIPRHDTVYWYQQGPGQDPQFLISFYEKMQSDKGSIPDRFSAQQFSDYHSELNMSSLELGDSALYFCASSPEFYRDNEQFFGPGTRLTVL.

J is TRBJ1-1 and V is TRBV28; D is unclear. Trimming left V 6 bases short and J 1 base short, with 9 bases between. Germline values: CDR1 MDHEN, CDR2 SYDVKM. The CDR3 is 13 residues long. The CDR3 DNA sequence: TGTGCCAGCAGACGGACCGAGAACACTGAAGCTTTCTTT. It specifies CASRRTENTEAFF.

The CDR3: CSVHSADTGIYGYTF. CDR3 in DNA: TGCAGCGTTCACTCCGCAGATACAGGGATCTATGGCTACACCTTC. The chain has TRBV29-1 and TRBJ1-2; possible D gene TRBD1, 6 bases. The V gene's germline CDR1 is SQVTM and CDR2 ANQGSEA. The CDR3 length is 15 residues. The V and J ends lost 5 bases and 4 bases respectively, with 20 bases between them. Supplemented by reference TRBV29-1 and TRBJ1-2, the full variable domain reads SAVISQKPSRDICQRGTSLTIQCQVDSQVTMMFWYRQQPGQSLTLIATANQGSEATYESGFVIDKFPISRPNLTFSTLTVSNMSPEDSSIYLCSVHSADTGIYGYTFGSGTRLTVV.

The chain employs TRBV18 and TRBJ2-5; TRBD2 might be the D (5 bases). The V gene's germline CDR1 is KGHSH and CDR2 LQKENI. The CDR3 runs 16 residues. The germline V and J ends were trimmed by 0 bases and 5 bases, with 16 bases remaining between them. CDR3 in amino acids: CASSPPATPGVETQYF. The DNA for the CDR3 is TGTGCCAGCTCACCACCTGCCACTCCCGGGGTCGAGACCCAGTACTTC. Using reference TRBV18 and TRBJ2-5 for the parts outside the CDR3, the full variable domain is NAGVMQNPRHLVRRRGQEARLRCSPMKGHSHVYWYRQLPEEGLKFMVYLQKENIIDESGMPKERFSAEFPKEGPSILRIQQVVRGDSAAYFCASSPPATPGVETQYFGPGTRLLVL.

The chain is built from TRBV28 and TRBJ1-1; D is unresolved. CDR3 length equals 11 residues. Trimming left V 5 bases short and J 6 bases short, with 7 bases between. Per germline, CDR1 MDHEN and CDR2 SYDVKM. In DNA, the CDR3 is TGTGCCAGCAGTCCCGGCTCTGAAGCTTTCTTT. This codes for CASSPGSEAFF. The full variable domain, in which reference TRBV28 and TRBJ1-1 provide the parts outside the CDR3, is DVKVTQSSRYLVKRTGEKVFLECVQDMDHENMFWYRQDPGLGLRLIYFSYDVKMKEKGDIPEGYSVSREKKERFSLILESASTNQTSMYLCASSPGSEAFFGQGTRLTVV.

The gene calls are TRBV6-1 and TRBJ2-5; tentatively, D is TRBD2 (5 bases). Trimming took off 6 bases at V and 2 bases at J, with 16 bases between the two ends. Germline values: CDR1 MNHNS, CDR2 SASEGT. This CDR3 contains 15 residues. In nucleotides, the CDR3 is TGTGCCAGCAGCTTCGGGCCCACGGGGCAAGAGACCCAGTACTTC. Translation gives CASSFGPTGQETQYF.

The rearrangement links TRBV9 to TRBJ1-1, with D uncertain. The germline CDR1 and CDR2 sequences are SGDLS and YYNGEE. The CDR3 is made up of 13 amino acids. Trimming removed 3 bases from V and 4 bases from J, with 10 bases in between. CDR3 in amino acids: CASSEHTVTEAFF. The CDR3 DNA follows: TGTGCCAGCAGCGAACACACAGTCACTGAAGCTTTCTTT.

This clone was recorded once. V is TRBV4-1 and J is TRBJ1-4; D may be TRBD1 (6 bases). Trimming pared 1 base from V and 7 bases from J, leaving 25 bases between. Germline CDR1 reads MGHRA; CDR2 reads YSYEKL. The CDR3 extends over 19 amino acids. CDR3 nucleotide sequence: TGCGCCAGCAGCCAAGTCCGGGGGGCATCAGAAAACTACTCTGAAAAACTGTTTTTT. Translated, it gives CASSQVRGASENYSEKLFF.

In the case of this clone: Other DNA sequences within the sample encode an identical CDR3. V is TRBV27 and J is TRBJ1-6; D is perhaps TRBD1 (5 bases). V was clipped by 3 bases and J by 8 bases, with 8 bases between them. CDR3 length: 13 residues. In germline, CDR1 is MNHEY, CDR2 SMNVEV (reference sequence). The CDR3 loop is CASSFLGDSPLHF. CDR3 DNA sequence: TGTGCCAGCAGTTTTTTGGGGGATTCACCCCTCCACTTT.

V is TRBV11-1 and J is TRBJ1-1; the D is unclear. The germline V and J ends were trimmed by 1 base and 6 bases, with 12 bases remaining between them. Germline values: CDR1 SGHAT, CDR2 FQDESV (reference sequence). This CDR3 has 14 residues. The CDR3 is CASSLVGSYSEAFF. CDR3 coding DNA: TGTGCCAGCAGCTTAGTCGGCAGTTATTCTGAAGCTTTCTTT.

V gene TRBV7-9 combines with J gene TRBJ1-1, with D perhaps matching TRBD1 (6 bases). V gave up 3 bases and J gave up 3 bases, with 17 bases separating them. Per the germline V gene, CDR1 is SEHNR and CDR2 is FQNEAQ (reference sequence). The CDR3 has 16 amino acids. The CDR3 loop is CASSFGGGIGDTEAFF. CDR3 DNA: TGTGCCAGCAGCTTCGGAGGGGGAATCGGAGACACTGAAGCTTTCTTT.

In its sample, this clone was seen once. The CDR3 DNA is TGTGCCTGGAGTGTAGTGGGGCCTGAGCAGTTCTTC. Amino acid sequence: CAWSVVGPEQFF. The V call is TRBV30, the J call TRBJ2-1; perhaps TRBD1 as D (5 bases). The germline V and J ends were trimmed by 0 bases and 9 bases, with 9 bases remaining between them. CDR3 length equals 12 residues. Germline loops: CDR1 GTSNPN, CDR2 SVGIG (reference sequence).

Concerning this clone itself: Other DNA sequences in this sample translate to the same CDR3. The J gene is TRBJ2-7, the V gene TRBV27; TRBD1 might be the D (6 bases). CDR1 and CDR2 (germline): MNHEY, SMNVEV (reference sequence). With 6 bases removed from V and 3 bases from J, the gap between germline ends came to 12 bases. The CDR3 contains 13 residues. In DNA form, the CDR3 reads TGTGCCAGCAGACCAGGACAGAGCTACGAGCAGTACTTC. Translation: CASRPGQSYEQYF.

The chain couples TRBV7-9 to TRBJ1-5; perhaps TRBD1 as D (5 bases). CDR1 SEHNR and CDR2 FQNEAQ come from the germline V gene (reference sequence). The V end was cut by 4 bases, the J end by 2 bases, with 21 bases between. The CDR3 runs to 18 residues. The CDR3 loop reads CASSSTRDGGGGNQPQHF. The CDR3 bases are TGTGCCAGCAGCTCCACCCGGGACGGCGGTGGGGGCAATCAGCCCCAGCATTTT.

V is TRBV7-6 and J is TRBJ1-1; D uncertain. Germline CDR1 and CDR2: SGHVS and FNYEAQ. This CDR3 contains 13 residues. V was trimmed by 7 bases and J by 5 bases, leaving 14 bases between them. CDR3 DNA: TGTGCCAGCATCTCGGGTAGCGGGACTGAAGCTTTCTTT. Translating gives CASISGSGTEAFF.

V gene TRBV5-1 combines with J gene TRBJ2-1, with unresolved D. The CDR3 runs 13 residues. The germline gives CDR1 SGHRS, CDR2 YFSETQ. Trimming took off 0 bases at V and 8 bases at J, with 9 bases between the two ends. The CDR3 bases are TGCGCCAGCAGCTTGGTTGGGTTGGATGAGCAGTTCTTC. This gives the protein CASSLVGLDEQFF. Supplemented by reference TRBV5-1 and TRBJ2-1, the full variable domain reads KAGVTQTPRYLIKTRGQQVTLSCSPISGHRSVSWYQQTPGQGLQFLFEYFSETQRNKGNFPGRFSGRQFSNSRSEMNVSTLELGDSALYLCASSLVGLDEQFFGPGTRLTVL.

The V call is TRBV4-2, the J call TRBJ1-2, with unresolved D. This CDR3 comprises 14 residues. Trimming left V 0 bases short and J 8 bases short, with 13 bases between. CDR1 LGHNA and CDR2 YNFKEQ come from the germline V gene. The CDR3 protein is CASSQENPSWGYTF. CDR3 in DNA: TGTGCCAGCAGCCAAGAAAACCCTTCCTGGGGCTACACCTTC.

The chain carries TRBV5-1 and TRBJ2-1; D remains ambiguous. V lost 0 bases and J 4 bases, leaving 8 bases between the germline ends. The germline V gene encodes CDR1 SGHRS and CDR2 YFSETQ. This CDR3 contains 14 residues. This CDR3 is CASSLAFQYNEQFF. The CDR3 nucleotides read TGCGCCAGCAGCTTGGCCTTCCAGTACAATGAGCAGTTCTTC.

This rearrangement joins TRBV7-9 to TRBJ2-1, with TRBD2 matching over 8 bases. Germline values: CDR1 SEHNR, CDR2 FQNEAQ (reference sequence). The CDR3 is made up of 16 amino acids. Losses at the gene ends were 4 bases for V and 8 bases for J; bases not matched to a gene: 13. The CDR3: CASSSDTGTRRDEQFF. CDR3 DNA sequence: TGTGCCAGCAGCTCGGATACCGGGACTAGGCGGGATGAGCAGTTCTTC.

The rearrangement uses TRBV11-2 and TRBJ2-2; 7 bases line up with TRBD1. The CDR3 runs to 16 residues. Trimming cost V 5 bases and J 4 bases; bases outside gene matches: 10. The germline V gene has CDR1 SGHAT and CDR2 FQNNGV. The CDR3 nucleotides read TGTGCCAGCAGCACTACACAGGGGAGCTCCACCGGGGAGCTGTTTTTT. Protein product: CASSTTQGSSTGELFF.

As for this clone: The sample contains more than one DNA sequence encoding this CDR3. The CDR3: CASSLVGEDTEAFF. As DNA, the CDR3 is TGCGCCAGCAGCTTGGTAGGGGAGGACACTGAAGCTTTCTTT. The chain is built from TRBV5-1 and TRBJ1-1; D is perhaps TRBD1 (5 bases). V was pared by 0 bases and J by 3 bases, with 9 bases between. The V gene's germline CDR1 is SGHRS and CDR2 YFSETQ. The CDR3 extends over 14 amino acids.